This is a list of T cell receptor beta chains from one sample in a study of blood T cell repertoires in COVID-19. The data were produced by immunoSEQ multiplex PCR, yet TCRdb's version contains in-frame clones alone and is incomplete. This repertoire shows about 210,000 clones, about 80% found once; its top ten account for around 6.9%. Material: peripheral blood. The receptors shown here come from a man in his sixties with acute or convalescent COVID-19. Both conserved end residues are part of each CDR3. Fields, in order: D gene, V gene, J gene, clone size, CDR3 protein, CDR3 DNA. D genes are given only for firm matches. Rows may omit the clone size; those that give it use once, few, many or a size class.

NA	TRBV21-1	TRBJ1-1	NA	CASSKVSEGRNTEAFF	TGTGCCAGCAGCAAAGTGTCGGAGGGTAGGAACACTGAAGCTTTCTTT
TRBD2	TRBV5-1	TRBJ2-7	NA	CASSLSGDSYEQYF	TGCGCCAGCAGCTTGAGCGGGGATTCCTACGAGCAGTACTTC
NA	TRBV10-2	TRBJ2-7	NA	CASSGSGVLYEQYF	TGCGCCAGCAGTGGAAGCGGAGTCTTGTACGAGCAGTACTTC
TRBD2	TRBV6-6	TRBJ2-3	NA	CASTDQAGGVSDTQYF	TGTGCCAGCACCGACCAAGCGGGAGGAGTCTCAGATACGCAGTATTTT
NA	TRBV7-3	TRBJ2-1	once	CASSLSGELKHSNEQFF	TGTGCCAGCAGCTTAAGTGGAGAACTGAAACATTCCAATGAGCAGTTCTTC
NA	TRBV7-8	TRBJ1-5	NA	CASSSGHPNQPQHF	TGTGCCAGCAGCTCAGGACACCCTAATCAGCCCCAGCATTTT
TRBD1	TRBV27	TRBJ1-4	NA	CASSRDRGANEKLFF	TGTGCCAGCAGTCGGGACAGGGGGGCTAATGAAAAACTGTTTTTT
TRBD2	TRBV10-3	TRBJ2-1	once	CAIGPSSGSSYNEQFF	TGTGCCATTGGCCCCTCTAGCGGAAGCTCCTACAATGAGCAGTTCTTC
TRBD1	TRBV20-1	TRBJ1-1	once	CSAGGGGTKAF	TGCAGTGCTGGAGGGGGCGGAACCAAAGCCTTT
TRBD1	TRBV7-3	TRBJ1-3	NA	CASSRDRGGGNTIYF	TGTGCCAGCAGCCGAGACAGGGGTGGAGGAAACACCATATATTTT
TRBD1	TRBV25-1	TRBJ1-5	once	CASNKGQGGPQHF	TGTGCCAGCAACAAAGGACAGGGGGGGCCCCAGCATTTT
NA	TRBV12-3/TRBV12-4	TRBJ2-7	NA	CASSFGGLDEQYF	TGTGCCAGCAGTTTCGGGGGGCTGGACGAGCAGTACTTC
NA	TRBV10-3	TRBJ1-5	NA	CAISESGQGYQGGGNQPQHF	TGTGCCATCAGTGAGTCTGGCCAGGGGTATCAAGGTGGGGGCAATCAGCCCCAGCATTTT
NA	TRBV6-6	TRBJ1-5	NA	CASSYSGDQPQHF	TGTGCCAGCAGTTACTCAGGGGATCAGCCCCAGCATTTT
TRBD1	TRBV5-6	TRBJ1-2	once	CASSLATGGLYGYTF	TGTGCCAGCAGCTTGGCGACAGGGGGTCTCTATGGCTACACCTTC
NA	TRBV7-9	TRBJ1-1	NA	CASTRSQGEAEAFF	TGTGCCAGCACCCGAAGCCAAGGGGAGGCTGAAGCTTTCTTT
NA	TRBV7-8	TRBJ2-6	NA	CASSLVQGSGANVLTF	TGTGCCAGCAGCTTGGTCCAGGGATCTGGGGCCAACGTCCTGACTTTC
NA	TRBV28	TRBJ2-1	few	CASSLAQPNEQFF	TGTGCCAGCAGTTTGGCACAGCCCAATGAGCAGTTCTTC
NA	TRBV6-2/TRBV6-3	TRBJ2-4	NA	CASSSLQGLAKNIQYF	TGTGCCAGCAGTTCCTTGCAGGGGTTAGCCAAAAACATTCAGTACTTC
TRBD1	TRBV7-9	TRBJ2-7	NA	CASGTGYEQYF	TGTGCCAGCGGGACAGGCTACGAGCAGTACTTC
TRBD1	TRBV12-3/TRBV12-4	TRBJ2-1	few	CASTPDRGGEQFF	TGTGCCAGCACTCCGGACAGGGGAGGGGAGCAGTTCTTC
TRBD1	TRBV19	TRBJ1-5	NA	CASSPDRGIGQPQHF	TGTGCCAGTAGTCCCGACAGGGGGATCGGACAGCCCCAGCATTTT
NA	TRBV19	TRBJ2-1	NA	CASSIGQSSYNEQFF	TGTGCCAGTAGTATTGGACAGAGCTCCTACAATGAGCAGTTCTTC
NA	TRBV25-1	TRBJ1-2	NA	CASSESGGLSYTF	TGTGCCAGCAGTGAATCGGGGGGCCTGAGCTACACCTTC